The 10 T cell receptor beta chains below were found in one sample sequenced in a study of response to subunit inactivated influenza vaccine (dated by TCRdb to 2017 to 2018). Libraries were built with RT-PCR. Sequencing instrument: Illumina HiSeq 2500. TCRdb took the public reads, trimmed them with fastp at Q25, ran MiXCR for clone calling and kept in-frame beta chains. A single entry per CDR3 protein holds the most common genes and DNA from its merged rows. The sample profile shows hundreds of thousands of distinct CDR3 sequences; approximately 18% of them were found once. The ten largest clones capture 11% of the sample. Sequencing used PBMCs from blood, obtained 5 days after vaccination. All receptors derive from a man aged 45-65 years who received an inactivated influenza vaccine. Donor details come from another sample of the same person, matched by shared clones.

V is TRBV28 and J is TRBJ2-3; the D call may be TRBD1 or TRBD2 (5 bases each). Trimming cost V 7 bases and J 2 bases, with 22 bases left between them. The CDR3 consists of 17 residues. CDR1 MDHEN and CDR2 SYDVKM come from the germline V gene. CDR3 DNA: TGTGCCAGCACCTTATGGGGGTCCGACCTTCTCACAGATACGCAGTATTTT. Amino acids: CASTLWGSDLLTDTQYF.

This chain joins TRBV15 and TRBJ2-2; the D is unclear. The CDR3 has 14 amino acids. The V end was cut by 3 bases, the J end by 1 base, with 6 bases between. Germline loops: CDR1 LNHNV, CDR2 YYDKDF (reference sequence). The CDR3 loop reads CATSSNRNTGELFF. The CDR3 nucleotides are TGTGCCACCAGCAGCAACAGGAACACCGGGGAGCTGTTTTTT.

The chain employs TRBV4-2 and TRBJ2-3; 8 bases map to TRBD2. The CDR3 contains 16 residues. CDR1 and CDR2 (germline): LGHNA, YNFKEQ. The junction had 9 bases not matched to a gene; V was cut back by 1 base and J by 6 bases. CDR3 nucleotide sequence: TGTGCCAGCAGCCAAGTTGCGGGGGGACGAGCGGATACGCAGTATTTT. Its protein product is CASSQVAGGRADTQYF.

V usage is TRBV20-1 and J usage is TRBJ2-2; 8 nucleotides agree with TRBD2. Germline V CDR1 and CDR2: DFQATT, SNEGSKA (reference sequence). This CDR3 has 13 amino acids. The junction had 8 bases not matched to a gene; V was cut back by 7 bases and J by 7 bases. DNA of the CDR3: TGCAGTGTCAAGCGGGAGCGCGACGGGGAGCTGTTTTTT. It translates to CSVKRERDGELFF.

V and J are TRBV14 and TRBJ1-4; D is unresolved. In germline, CDR1 is SGHDN, CDR2 FVKESK. The CDR3 has 16 amino acids. Between the trimmed V and J ends, which lost 0 bases and 7 bases, there was a span of 15 bases. CDR3 in DNA: TGTGCCAGCAGCCAAGAAATTCGGTCCTTCGGTGAAAAACTGTTTTTT. This translates into CASSQEIRSFGEKLFF.

The chain carries TRBV28 and TRBJ2-6; maybe TRBD2 (6 bases). Germline CDR1 reads MDHEN; CDR2 reads SYDVKM. This CDR3 region has 17 residues. Trimming removed 6 bases at V and 1 base at J, with 16 bases between. The CDR3, as DNA: TGTGCCAGCAGCCGGAGGGCTCACGGGTCTGGGGCCAACGTCCTGACTTTC. Translation: CASSRRAHGSGANVLTF.

The chain is built from TRBV12-3 or TRBV12-4 and TRBJ2-7, with D possibly matching TRBD2 (5 bases). This CDR3 is built from 16 residues. Trimming removed 2 bases from V and 5 bases from J, with 19 bases in between. CDR3 DNA sequence: TGTGCCAGCAGTTTAAAAGACTACTCTATCCTCCACGAGCAGTACTTC. This sequence encodes CASSLKDYSILHEQYF.

The table lists this clonotype with many counts. The chain carries TRBV3-1 and TRBJ1-2; no firm D call. Trimming left V 0 bases short and J 5 bases short, with 7 bases between. CDR1 and CDR2 from the germline V gene are LGHDT and YNNKEL (reference sequence). The CDR3 spans 13 residues. CDR3 nucleotides: TGTGCCAGCAGCCAAGATGGAGGGTATGGCTACACCTTC. Protein sequence: CASSQDGGYGYTF.

This rearrangement joins TRBV18 to TRBJ2-1; the D is unclear. V lost 1 base and J lost 2, with 12 bases in between. The CDR3 is 16 amino acids. Per germline, CDR1 KGHSH and CDR2 LQKENI. The CDR3 nucleotides read TGTGCCAGCTCACCACTCCTAGTAGGGACCTACAATGAGCAGTTCTTC. Its translation is CASSPLLVGTYNEQFF.

The chain joins TRBV7-9 to TRBJ2-7; a possible D gene is TRBD2 (5 bases). CDR3 length: 16 residues. Germline V gives CDR1 SEHNR, CDR2 FQNEAQ (reference sequence). Trimming shortened V by 3 bases and J by 0 bases, and 15 bases separated the two germline ends. The CDR3 is CASSFIGVRPSYEQYF. CDR3 DNA sequence: TGTGCCAGCAGCTTCATCGGGGTTAGACCCTCCTACGAGCAGTACTTC.